These 10 T cell receptor beta chains were all obtained from the same sample, sequenced in a study of cytomegalovirus exposure and HLA in healthy donors. Both 60 Vbeta primers and 13 Jbeta primers went into the PCR. Profiling relied on immunoSEQ multiplex PCR, and the TCRdb table lists in-frame clones only, not all of them. The table for this sample gives 56,000 or so clones. Sequencing was performed on PBMCs. These receptors originate from a man aged 40-49 years in good health and CMV-seropositive.

The chain has TRBV29-1 and TRBJ2-3; 7 bases are a match to TRBD1. CDR1 and CDR2 from the germline V gene are SQVTM and ANQGSEA. The CDR3 is 13 amino acids. The junction had 4 bases not matched to a gene; V was cut back by 7 bases and J by 0 bases. The CDR3 protein is CSGGDRSTDTQYF. CDR3 in DNA: TGCAGCGGTGGGGACAGAAGCACAGATACGCAGTATTTT.

In DNA, the CDR3 is TGTGCCAGCAGCGAGGGGACTAGCTCGCTCCCAGATACGCAGTATTTT. Translation: CASSEGTSSLPDTQYF. The V and J genes are TRBV9 and TRBJ2-3; 9 positions match TRBD2. The germline V gene has CDR1 SGDLS and CDR2 YYNGEE. J lost 4 bases, V lost 3 bases, and 9 bases had no gene match. The CDR3 has 16 amino acids.

This sequence joins TRBV4-2 and TRBJ2-1; TRBD2 matches 11 bases. The junction had 8 bases not matched to a gene; V was cut back by 4 bases and J by 6 bases. Germline V gene data show CDR1 as LGHNA and CDR2 as YNFKEQ. This CDR3 has 16 residues. CDR3 loop: CASSPAELAGGNEQFF. As DNA, the CDR3 is TGTGCCAGCAGCCCAGCAGAGCTAGCGGGGGGCAATGAGCAGTTCTTC.

The V and J genes are TRBV4-3 and TRBJ2-7; 7 bases agree with TRBD1. This CDR3 comprises 13 residues. After removal of 4 bases from V and 6 bases from J, the junction contained 6 bases not matched to a gene. The germline gives CDR1 LGHNA, CDR2 YSLEER. CDR3 bases: TGCGCCAGCAGCCTCACAGGGGAGACCGAGCAGTACTTC. Amino acids: CASSLTGETEQYF.

The chain carries TRBV29-1 and TRBJ2-3, with D maybe TRBD1 (6 bases). Trimming took 4 bases from V and 0 from J, leaving 8 bases between them. This CDR3 spans 13 amino acids. Germline V gene data show CDR1 as SQVTM and CDR2 as ANQGSEA. The CDR3 here is CSVGTASTDTQYF. CDR3 in DNA: TGCAGCGTTGGGACAGCTAGCACAGATACGCAGTATTTT.

The V gene is TRBV6-6, the J gene TRBJ1-1; D might be TRBD1 (5 bases). The germline V and J ends were trimmed by 7 bases and 11 bases, with 14 bases remaining between them. This CDR3 spans 11 amino acids. Germline values: CDR1 MNHNY, CDR2 SVGAGI (reference sequence). The CDR3 spells CASTQGAGAFF. The CDR3 DNA sequence: TGTGCCAGCACCCAGGGCGCAGGGGCTTTCTTT.

V is TRBV9 and J is TRBJ2-7, with a possible D match to TRBD1 (6 bases). Germline V gives CDR1 SGDLS, CDR2 YYNGEE. The CDR3 is made up of 17 amino acids. Trimming cost V 4 bases and J 0 bases, with 20 bases left between them. The CDR3 DNA follows: TGTGCCAGCAGCACCCACCCGGGACAACCGAACTCCTACGAGCAGTACTTC. Its translation is CASSTHPGQPNSYEQYF. The whole variable domain, filled in from reference TRBV9 and TRBJ2-7, reads DSGVTQTPKHLITATGQRVTLRCSPRSGDLSVYWYQQSLDQGLQFLIQYYNGEERAKGNILERFSAQQFPDLHSELNLSSLELGDSALYFCASSTHPGQPNSYEQYFGPGTRLTVT.

The chain couples TRBV19 to TRBJ2-3; 8 bases align to TRBD2. Looked up from germline, CDR1 is LNHDA and CDR2 is SQIVND (reference sequence). This CDR3 contains 16 residues. With V trimmed by 4 bases and J by 4 bases, 10 bases remained unmatched. In DNA form, the CDR3 reads TGTGCCAGTAGTAGCTCCCCTGCGGGAGGCGCAGATACGCAGTATTTT. Its translation is CASSSSPAGGADTQYF. Full variable domain (rest looked up from reference TRBV19 and TRBJ2-3): DGGITQSPKYLFRKEGQNVTLSCEQNLNHDAMYWYRQDPGQGLRLIYYSQIVNDFQKGDIAEGYSVSREKKESFPLTVTSAQKNPTAFYLCASSSSPAGGADTQYFGPGTRLTVL.

This chain connects TRBV18 to TRBJ1-4, with 7 positions matching TRBD1. With 3 bases clipped from V and 4 bases from J, the junction kept 5 bases outside the gene matches. From germline, CDR1 is KGHSH and CDR2 LQKENI. The CDR3 loop spans 15 amino acids. CDR3 loop: CASSPPTGLNEKLFF. The CDR3 DNA follows: TGTGCCAGCTCACCTCCGACAGGGCTTAATGAAAAACTGTTTTTT.

The chain couples TRBV6-5 to TRBJ2-7; D unclear. The CDR3 runs 14 residues. V was shortened by 2 bases and J by 2 bases, with 10 bases between the two germline ends. CDR1 is MNHEY, CDR2 SVGAGI, per germline. CDR3 sequence reads: CASSYGHWTYEQYF. The CDR3 region has the DNA TGTGCCAGCAGTTACGGGCACTGGACCTACGAGCAGTACTTC.